A single sample gave rise to the 17 T cell receptor beta chains below, sequenced in a study of T cell responses to AZD1222 COVID-19 vaccine (dated by TCRdb to the early 2020s). The library relied on the immunoSEQ multiplex PCR assay. Drawn from immuneACCESS, this table holds only the in-frame rearrangements with V and J called that TCRdb kept. Clones are partly lost; checked studies trace under half to an unresolved V gene and leave the rest unexplained. The sample yields 150,000 to 200,000 clones; approximately 87% were counted once. The ten largest clonotypes hold around 2.5% of the sample. Sample time point, as interpreted from the label and publication: baseline before first vaccination. Reading the label with the study, this specimen's treatment or condition is: meningococcal conjugate vaccine given as trial control. The source material was peripheral blood, sampled on day 0 of MenACWY control vaccination. The receptors come from an adult in good health.

This rearrangement joins TRBV7-2 to TRBJ2-5; 8 bases fit TRBD1. The ends lost 6 bases at V and 2 bases at J; junction bases unmatched: 8. CDR3 length: 15 amino acids. In germline, CDR1 is SGHTA, CDR2 FQGNSA. Written as DNA, the CDR3 is TGTGCCAGCAGTCCCCGACAGGGGCGGCAAGAGACCCAGTACTTC. This translates into CASSPRQGRQETQYF.

V and J are TRBV2 and TRBJ1-2; TRBD1 might be the D (6 bases). This CDR3 comprises 12 residues. Germline values: CDR1 SNHLY, CDR2 FYNNEI. V lost 7 bases to trimming and J lost 5 bases, with 11 bases between them. CDR3 sequence (DNA): TGTGCCAGCACGGGGGGCACTTATGGCTACACCTTC. Protein product: CASTGGTYGYTF.

This chain links TRBV7-2 with TRBJ2-3, with 8 bases fitting TRBD2. Trimming took 4 bases from V and 7 from J; bases not matched to a gene: 16. From germline, CDR1 is SGHTA and CDR2 FQGNSA. This CDR3 is 17 amino acids long. For the CDR3, the DNA is TGTGCCAGCAGCTGGGATGTGGGCCCCCGGGGGGGGAATACGCAGTATTTT. Translation: CASSWDVGPRGGNTQYF.

The chain links TRBV12-1 to TRBJ2-7; the table assigns TRBD2, which was not confirmed against the DNA. TRBV12-1 is recorded as a pseudogene. The CDR3 extends over 18 amino acids. CDR3 loop: CASSPPHSSGTMPYEQYF. CDR3 nucleotides: TGTGCCAGCAGCCCCCCCCATTCTAGCGGGACTATGCCCTACGAGCAGTACTTC.

This chain joins TRBV18 and TRBJ1-3, with D tentatively TRBD1 (5 bases). Trimming left V 3 bases short and J 0 bases short, with 15 bases between. The CDR3 totals 17 residues. CDR1 KGHSH and CDR2 LQKENI come from the germline V gene. The CDR3 DNA sequence: TGTGCCAGCTCACCCATCACAGGCGAAAGCTCTGGAAACACCATATATTTT. Amino acids: CASSPITGESSGNTIYF.

This clone was observed many times. The J gene is TRBJ1-1, the V gene TRBV5-1; D not resolved. V was trimmed by 3 bases and J by 3 bases, leaving 12 bases between them. This CDR3 has 14 residues. Germline V gene sequence: CDR1 SGHRS, CDR2 YFSETQ. This chain's CDR3 is CASSSRGGYTEAFF. CDR3 nucleotides: TGCGCCAGCAGCTCCCGCGGAGGGTACACTGAAGCTTTCTTT.

This clone came up once. The genes are TRBV7-8 and TRBJ2-5, with D possibly TRBD2 on 6 matching bases. The CDR3 totals 16 residues. Trimming stripped 1 base from V and 0 bases from J, with 12 bases between. Looked up from germline, CDR1 is SGHVS and CDR2 is FQNEAQ. The CDR3 reads CASSLGWGEHQETQYF. The CDR3 bases are TGTGCCAGCAGCTTAGGGTGGGGGGAACACCAAGAGACCCAGTACTTC. Filled out from reference TRBV7-8 and TRBJ2-5, the complete variable domain reads GAGVSQSPRYKVAKRGQDVALRCDPISGHVSLFWYQQALGQGPEFLTYFQNEAQLDKSGLPSDRFFAERPEGSVSTLKIQRTQQEDSAVYLCASSLGWGEHQETQYFGPGTRLLVL.

The V call is TRBV10-3, the J call TRBJ1-2; 7 bases are shared with TRBD1. Losses at the gene ends were 2 bases for V and 6 bases for J; bases not matched to a gene: 6. The CDR3 sequence is 14 residues long. CDR1 is ENHRY, CDR2 SYGVKD, per germline. CDR3 sequence reads: CAISETGERDGYTF. The CDR3 region has the DNA TGTGCCATCAGTGAGACAGGGGAAAGGGATGGCTACACCTTC.

V is TRBV3-1 (or the pseudogene TRBV3-2) and J is TRBJ2-3; 10 bases are shared with TRBD2. Per the germline V gene, CDR1 is LGHDT and CDR2 is YNNKEL (reference sequence). The length of the CDR3 is 16 residues. Trimming took 4 bases from V and 2 from J; bases not matched to a gene: 6. The CDR3 loop is CASSPWTSGNTDTQYF. Here the CDR3 DNA reads TGTGCCAGCAGCCCGTGGACTAGCGGCAACACAGATACGCAGTATTTT.

The CDR3 DNA sequence: TGTGCCAGCAGCCCGACAGGATCCTACAATGAGCAGTTCTTC. Translation gives CASSPTGSYNEQFF. The chain is built from TRBV3-1 (or the pseudogene TRBV3-2) and TRBJ2-1, with D possibly matching TRBD1 (6 bases). Germline CDR1 and CDR2: LGHDT and YNNKEL (reference sequence). CDR3 length: 14 residues. Between the trimmed V and J ends, which lost 4 bases and 1 base, there was a span of 8 bases.

The chain couples TRBV5-1 to TRBJ1-2, with TRBD1 identical over 8 bases. The CDR3 covers 15 residues. Germline V gene data show CDR1 as SGHRS and CDR2 as YFSETQ. V lost 1 base and J lost 7; bases outside the gene matches: 9. The CDR3 DNA reads as TGCGCCAGCAGCTTGCAGGGACAGGATTTTGCTGGCTACACCTTC. Translation: CASSLQGQDFAGYTF. Using reference TRBV5-1 and TRBJ1-2 for the parts outside the CDR3, the full variable domain is KAGVTQTPRYLIKTRGQQVTLSCSPISGHRSVSWYQQTPGQGLQFLFEYFSETQRNKGNFPGRFSGRQFSNSRSEMNVSTLELGDSALYLCASSLQGQDFAGYTFGSGTRLTVV.

V gene TRBV4-1 combines with J gene TRBJ2-7; D is unresolved. V was pared by 0 bases and J by 4 bases, with 13 bases between. The CDR3 totals 15 residues. Per germline, CDR1 MGHRA and CDR2 YSYEKL. In DNA, the CDR3 is TGCGCCAGCAGCCAAGACCTCCTCAGACGGTACGAGCAGTACTTC. Protein: CASSQDLLRRYEQYF.

This CDR3 is CASSLRTATNEKLFF. CDR3 DNA: TGTGCCAGCAGTCTTAGGACGGCAACTAATGAAAAACTGTTTTTT. The chain is built from TRBV2 and TRBJ1-4; the D is unclear. V was shortened by 5 bases and J by 0 bases, with 10 bases between the two germline ends. There are 15 residues in the CDR3. The V gene's germline CDR1 is SNHLY and CDR2 FYNNEI.

The J gene is TRBJ1-1, the V gene TRBV30; 11 nucleotides agree with TRBD1. Germline-derived CDR1 and CDR2 are GTSNPN and SVGIG (reference sequence). The CDR3 sequence is 14 residues long. The trim removed 4 bases at V and 5 bases at J, leaving 6 bases unmatched. The CDR3 reads CAWTYRDRGTEAFF. DNA for the CDR3: TGTGCCTGGACCTACCGGGACAGGGGGACTGAAGCTTTCTTT.

The rearrangement joins TRBV11-3 to TRBJ2-1, with 7 bases matching TRBD2. The V and J ends lost 3 bases and 2 bases, in that order; junction bases with no gene match: 4. CDR1 SGHNT and CDR2 YENEEA come from the germline V gene. The CDR3 is 15 residues long. CDR3 region: CASSLASGTYNEQFF. In DNA, the CDR3 is TGTGCCAGCAGCTTGGCTAGCGGCACCTACAATGAGCAGTTCTTC.

CDR3 amino acids: CASSWAQGLNYGYTF. For the CDR3, the DNA is TGTGCCAGCAGTTGGGCCCAGGGATTGAACTATGGCTACACCTTC. The chain employs TRBV2 and TRBJ1-2; weak D call: TRBD1 (5 bases). Germline V gene sequence: CDR1 SNHLY, CDR2 FYNNEI. CDR3 size: 15 residues. With 5 bases removed from V and 2 bases from J, the gap between germline ends came to 15 bases.

This clone was found a few times. The genes are TRBV5-1 and TRBJ2-1; TRBD2 aligns across 9 bases. Germline lookup yields CDR1 SGHRS and CDR2 YFSETQ. V was clipped by 0 bases and J by 6 bases; unmatched bases: 10. The CDR3 is made up of 17 amino acids. As DNA, the CDR3 is TGCGCCAGCAGCTTGGGCGGCGGGAGGGCCTCATTCAATGAGCAGTTCTTC. Translation: CASSLGGGRASFNEQFF.